This passage covers 6 T cell receptor beta chains from one sample sequenced in a study of blood T cell repertoires in COVID-19. Here immunoSEQ multiplex PCR was the method, and the copy in TCRdb shows in-frame clones only, minus some. The data contain more than 110,000 clones, roughly 84% of them seen just once; the ten biggest clones take up 5.5%. The specimen sequenced was PBMCs or T cells enriched from blood (not recorded which). The receptors were gathered from a man aged 40-50 years with acute COVID-19.

This chain connects TRBV25-1 to TRBJ2-1; TRBD1 matches at 11 bases. CDR3 size: 12 residues. The junction had 2 bases not matched to a gene; V was cut back by 4 bases and J by 12 bases. Germline CDR1 MGHDK, CDR2 SYGVNS. This CDR3 is CASSGTGGRQFF. The CDR3 coding sequence is TGTGCCAGCAGTGGGACAGGGGGCAGGCAGTTCTTC.

V and J are TRBV18 and TRBJ2-1; TRBD2 matches at 7 bases. Trimming took 5 bases from V and 5 from J; bases not matched to a gene: 9. Germline V gives CDR1 KGHSH, CDR2 LQKENI. The CDR3 runs 15 residues. The CDR3: CASSSGTQLNNEQFF. The DNA of the CDR3 is TGTGCCAGCTCAAGCGGGACCCAGTTAAACAATGAGCAGTTCTTC.

This clone came up once. J is TRBJ1-4 and V is TRBV6-2 or TRBV6-3; the D gene is possibly TRBD1 (5 bases). Germline CDR1 MNHEY, CDR2 SVGEGT. The CDR3 runs 15 residues. V dropped 4 bases and J dropped 2 bases, with 11 bases sitting between them. CDR3 residues: CASSFPGLTNEKLFF. The CDR3 nucleotides read TGTGCCAGCAGTTTTCCGGGACTCACTAATGAAAAACTGTTTTTT.

This chain uses TRBV19 with TRBJ2-3; tentative D call: TRBD2 (5 bases). V dropped 7 bases and J dropped 2 bases, with 10 bases sitting between them. Germline values: CDR1 LNHDA, CDR2 SQIVND (reference sequence). The CDR3 runs 13 residues. CDR3: CASKGLPTDTQYF. Here the CDR3 DNA reads TGTGCCAGTAAAGGACTTCCCACAGATACGCAGTATTTT.

The rearrangement links TRBV4-3 to TRBJ2-1, with 8 bases matching TRBD2. Germline loops: CDR1 LGHNA, CDR2 YSLEER. J was trimmed by 6 bases and V by 2 bases; bases with no gene match: 12. There are 17 residues in the CDR3. CDR3 DNA: TGCGCCAGCAGCCAATCCTTCGTCCGGGAGGGCCGCAATGAGCAGTTCTTC. Amino acids: CASSQSFVREGRNEQFF.

In its sample, this clone was seen a few times. V is TRBV7-8 and J is TRBJ1-1; tentative D call: TRBD1 (5 bases). CDR1 SGHVS and CDR2 FQNEAQ come from the germline V gene. This CDR3 contains 16 residues. The V and J ends lost 5 bases and 4 bases respectively, with 20 bases between them. CDR3 nucleotide sequence: TGTGCCAGCAGCCCCCGGGGGGGAGGGACGAGCACTGAAGCTTTCTTT. This translates into CASSPRGGGTSTEAFF.